This T cell receptor (beta chain) comes out of a study of T cell changes during pregnancy in multiple sclerosis. The method was immunoSEQ multiplex PCR; TCRdb's version includes in-frame clones alone and lacks a portion of them. The sample contains about 83,000 clones, about 89% of which appear only once. The CDR3 has 15 amino acids. V was cut by 5 bases and J by 6 bases, with 20 bases left in between. Germline V lookup: CDR1 SGHVS, CDR2 FQNEAQ. This material consisted of PBMCs, taken in the first trimester of pregnancy. V gene TRBV7-8 combines with J gene TRBJ2-7, with D possibly matching TRBD2 (6 bases). This clonotype was sampled from a female donor in good health, serving as a control in a pregnancy study. Some clones in this sample may be carry-over from other donors' samples. CDR3: CASSEEGPKYSEQYF. The CDR3 nucleotides are TGTGCCAGCAGCGAGGAGGGACCGAAGTATTCCGAGCAGTACTTC.